These 26 T cell receptor beta chains were all obtained from the same sample, sequenced in a study of T-cell memory formation after mild COVID-19. From the 5' RACE reads, TCRdb called clonotypes with MiXCR, one entry per CDR3 protein. The data contain about 140,000 distinct CDR3 sequences, approximately 26% of them singletons. Material: PBMCs or a T cell subset sorted from them (not recorded which). These receptors originate from an adult woman who had mild COVID-19 (a few samples of this study predate the infection). Cell type and time point are not known.

V gene TRBV27 combines with J gene TRBJ2-7, with TRBD1 matching 9 bases. V was clipped by 8 bases and J by 4 bases; unmatched bases: 6. The germline CDR1 and CDR2 sequences are MNHEY and SMNVEV (reference sequence). This CDR3 has 13 amino acids. In DNA, the CDR3 is TGTGCCAGCCATACCGGGACAGGGTACGAGCAGTACTTC. This encodes CASHTGTGYEQYF.

This clonotype was picked up a small number of times. The V and J genes are TRBV7-6 and TRBJ2-1; 8 nucleotides agree with TRBD2. This CDR3 region has 16 residues. Losses at the gene ends were 0 bases for V and 3 bases for J; bases not matched to a gene: 4. Germline V gene data show CDR1 as SGHVS and CDR2 as FNYEAQ. The CDR3, as DNA: TGTGCCAGCAGCTTAGCTGGGACTAGGCTCTACAATGAGCAGTTCTTC. Amino acids: CASSLAGTRLYNEQFF. Supplemented by reference TRBV7-6 and TRBJ2-1, the full variable domain reads GAGVSQSPRYKVTKRGQDVALRCDPISGHVSLYWYRQALGQGPEFLTYFNYEAQQDKSGLPNDRFSAERPEGSISTLTIQRTEQRDSAMYRCASSLAGTRLYNEQFFGPGTRLTVL.

In this sample, this clonotype turned up many times. This chain links TRBV5-1 with TRBJ2-1; D is uncertain. CDR1 SGHRS and CDR2 YFSETQ come from the germline V gene. The CDR3 sequence is 12 residues long. V lost 0 bases, J lost 5 bases, and 3 bases lay in between. CDR3 region: CASSLDNNEQFF. Here the CDR3 DNA reads TGCGCCAGCAGCTTGGACAACAATGAGCAGTTCTTC.

This clonotype has more than one count but fewer than ten. CDR3 sequence (DNA): TGCAGCGTGACGGGGACGATCACAGATACGCAGTATTTT. It specifies CSVTGTITDTQYF. The chain joins TRBV29-1 to TRBJ2-3; tentatively, D is TRBD1 or TRBD2 (5 bases each). The CDR3 runs 13 residues. Per the germline V gene, CDR1 is SQVTM and CDR2 is ANQGSEA. V was cut by 6 bases and J by 2 bases, with 12 bases left in between.

The chain couples TRBV20-1 to TRBJ2-1; D not certain. V was shortened by 4 bases and J by 5 bases, with 18 bases between the two germline ends. This CDR3 is built from 15 residues. Germline V gene sequence: CDR1 DFQATT, CDR2 SNEGSKA (reference sequence). The CDR3, as DNA: TGCAGTGCTACCCCGCTCGTGTTAGCCGACAATGAGCAGTTCTTC. This sequence encodes CSATPLVLADNEQFF.

This clonotype was observed a handful of times. The CDR3 DNA reads as TGCGCCAGCAGTGAGACCGAAGGGGGAAATGAGCAGTTCTTC. Residues: CASSETEGGNEQFF. The chain employs TRBV10-2 and TRBJ2-1; D might be TRBD1 (6 bases). This CDR3 is 14 amino acids long. V lost 2 bases and J 7 bases, leaving 12 bases between the germline ends. Germline lookup yields CDR1 WSHSY and CDR2 SAAADI.

This clonotype was picked up a small number of times. The chain joins TRBV20-1 to TRBJ2-1; 8 bases line up with TRBD2. V was clipped by 6 bases and J by 2 bases; unmatched bases: 6. This CDR3 has 14 amino acids. Looked up from germline, CDR1 is DFQATT and CDR2 is SNEGSKA (reference sequence). The CDR3 nucleotides are TGCAGTGCCAGGGGCGGGGGGCCCTACAATGAGCAGTTCTTC. This codes for CSARGGGPYNEQFF.

The chain employs TRBV7-9 and TRBJ2-3; D possibly uses TRBD1 or TRBD2 (6 bases each). CDR1 and CDR2 (germline): SEHNR, FQNEAQ (reference sequence). This CDR3 is built from 17 residues. With 5 bases removed from V and 2 bases from J, the gap between germline ends came to 20 bases. This chain's CDR3 is CASSPAPSGGHTDTQYF. In nucleotides, the CDR3 is TGTGCCAGCAGCCCCGCCCCCTCCGGGGGACACACAGATACGCAGTATTTT. The whole variable domain, filled in from reference TRBV7-9 and TRBJ2-3, reads DTGVSQNPRHKITKRGQNVTFRCDPISEHNRLYWYRQTLGQGPEFLTYFQNEAQLEKSRLLSDRFSAERPKGSFSTLEIQRTEQGDSAMYLCASSPAPSGGHTDTQYFGPGTRLTVL.

This clonotype appeared a few times. V and J are TRBV6-4 and TRBJ2-1; TRBD1 matches 10 bases. The CDR3 has 15 amino acids. Germline V gene data show CDR1 as MRHNA and CDR2 as SNTAGT. Trimming cost V 0 bases and J 9 bases; bases outside gene matches: 5. The chain's CDR3 is CASSDSRQGASEQFF. The CDR3 nucleotides are TGTGCCAGCAGTGACTCGAGACAGGGGGCGAGTGAGCAGTTCTTC.

CDR3 residues: CASSLGWESSYNEQFF. The CDR3 DNA follows: TGTGCCAGCAGCTTAGGCTGGGAGAGCTCCTACAATGAGCAGTTCTTC. The chain links TRBV7-9 to TRBJ2-1, with D tentatively TRBD2 (5 bases). CDR1 is SEHNR, CDR2 FQNEAQ, per germline (reference sequence). This CDR3 is 16 amino acids long. Trimming shortened V by 1 base and J by 0 bases, and 10 bases separated the two germline ends.

The J gene is TRBJ2-2, the V gene TRBV14; D is unresolved. Germline V lookup: CDR1 SGHDN, CDR2 FVKESK. This CDR3 has 13 amino acids. V lost 1 base and J lost 5, with 5 bases in between. CDR3 bases: TGTGCCAGCAGCCAAGTCGAAACCGGGGAGCTGTTTTTT. Residues: CASSQVETGELFF.

This chain uses TRBV9 with TRBJ1-5; D possibly corresponds to TRBD1 (5 bases). The CDR3 is 15 residues long. Deletions cut 3 bases from V and 0 bases from J, with 10 bases between. The germline V gene encodes CDR1 SGDLS and CDR2 YYNGEE. This chain's CDR3 is CASSAQGNSNQPQHF. CDR3 DNA: TGTGCCAGCAGCGCGCAGGGTAATAGCAATCAGCCCCAGCATTTT.

This chain uses TRBV6-1 with TRBJ1-1; a possible D gene is TRBD1 (5 bases). The CDR3 spans 19 residues. V was clipped by 0 bases and J by 12 bases, with 32 bases between them. The V gene's germline CDR1 is MNHNS and CDR2 SASEGT. This CDR3 is CASSEALIRTRGGFLTTFF. Here the CDR3 DNA reads TGTGCCAGCAGTGAAGCGCTTATACGTACCCGGGGCGGGTTTTTGACGACTTTCTTT.

The rearrangement uses TRBV12-3 or TRBV12-4 and TRBJ1-1; D is possibly TRBD1 (5 bases). This CDR3 contains 13 residues. Trimming stripped 10 bases from V and 4 bases from J, with 16 bases between. The CDR3 protein is CATSWGRGTEAFF. The CDR3 DNA is TGTGCCACTTCGTGGGGAAGGGGCACTGAAGCTTTCTTT.

The sample holds a few counts of this clonotype. The chain carries TRBV6-5 and TRBJ1-2, with D unclear. This CDR3 spans 12 amino acids. Trimming removed 6 bases from V and 6 bases from J, with 11 bases in between. The germline V gene encodes CDR1 MNHEY and CDR2 SVGAGI. This CDR3 reads CASSDRRDGYTF. The CDR3 coding sequence is TGTGCCAGCAGCGATCGGAGGGATGGCTACACCTTC.

This clonotype was observed a single time. The chain carries TRBV7-2 and TRBJ1-5, with 9 bases matching TRBD1. Germline V gives CDR1 SGHTA, CDR2 FQGNSA. The CDR3 covers 15 residues. Unmatched junction bases numbered 5, after V lost 5 bases and J lost 3 bases. The CDR3 region has the DNA TGTGCCAGCAGCCCGGGACAGGGACTCAATCAGCCCCAGCATTTT. Protein: CASSPGQGLNQPQHF.

This clonotype was seen a few times. The gene calls are TRBV6-6 and TRBJ1-2; no firm D call. The V and J ends lost 7 bases and 4 bases respectively, with 13 bases between them. This CDR3 spans 13 amino acids. Per the germline V gene, CDR1 is MNHNY and CDR2 is SVGAGI (reference sequence). The CDR3 DNA is TGTGCCAGCACCGCCGGACCGGCCTATGGCTACACCTTC. Protein product: CASTAGPAYGYTF.

This chain uses TRBV4-1 with TRBJ2-1, with 7 bases that match TRBD1. Germline loops: CDR1 MGHRA, CDR2 YSYEKL. The CDR3 totals 18 residues. Trimming at V came to 0 bases and at J to 6 bases, leaving 14 bases not matched to a gene. DNA of the CDR3: TGCGCCAGCAGCCAAGATCCGCAGGGACAGACATTTTTCAATGAGCAGTTCTTC. Translated, it gives CASSQDPQGQTFFNEQFF.

Only a few counts were recorded for this clonotype. This chain uses TRBV12-3 or TRBV12-4 with TRBJ2-7; 7 bases match TRBD1. V shed 3 bases, J shed 11 bases, and the junction held 10 bases outside the gene matches. This CDR3 spans 13 amino acids. The CDR3 sequence: CASSLPDRAYEYF. DNA of the CDR3: TGTGCCAGCAGTTTGCCCGACAGGGCCTATGAGTACTTC.

This clonotype has just one count. This chain uses TRBV10-3 with TRBJ2-7; D perhaps matches TRBD1 (6 bases). The germline V and J ends were trimmed by 3 bases and 0 bases, with 12 bases remaining between them. The length of the CDR3 is 15 residues. Germline CDR1 ENHRY, CDR2 SYGVKD. The DNA of the CDR3 is TGTGCCATCAGTGATGGGGGCATGGGCTCCTACGAGCAGTACTTC. Translating gives CAISDGGMGSYEQYF.

CDR3 DNA: TGTGCCACCAGTCGGCCGGGGGACACAGATACGCAGTATTTT. Translated: CATSRPGDTDTQYF. This chain uses TRBV24-1 with TRBJ2-3, with D maybe TRBD2 (6 bases). Germline values: CDR1 KGHDR, CDR2 SFDVKD. V lost 6 bases and J lost 2, with 11 bases in between. The CDR3 totals 14 residues.

In this sample, this clonotype turned up a few times. The chain couples TRBV12-3 or TRBV12-4 to TRBJ2-1; D is perhaps TRBD2 (6 bases). CDR3 length equals 13 residues. The V end was cut by 5 bases, the J end by 7 bases, with 12 bases between. CDR3 in DNA: TGTGCCAGCAGTACGGGACTCAGTAATGAGCAGTTCTTC. Its translation is CASSTGLSNEQFF.

The V and J genes are TRBV2 and TRBJ1-1, with D possibly being TRBD1 (5 bases). CDR3 length: 13 residues. From germline, CDR1 is SNHLY and CDR2 FYNNEI. Trimming removed 4 bases from V and 6 bases from J, with 12 bases in between. As DNA, the CDR3 is TGTGCCAGCAGTGTATTCGACAGCTCTGAAGCTTTCTTT. This gives the protein CASSVFDSSEAFF.

This clonotype was found a few times. The J gene is TRBJ1-2, the V gene TRBV28; 11 bases agree with TRBD1. V lost 2 bases and J lost 1; bases outside the gene matches: 12. Per the germline V gene, CDR1 is MDHEN and CDR2 is SYDVKM. This CDR3 has 19 residues. The CDR3 reads CASSLATRTGGWGNYGYTF. For the CDR3, the DNA is TGTGCCAGCAGTTTAGCTACGCGGACAGGGGGCTGGGGTAACTATGGCTACACCTTC.

The V call is TRBV3-1, the J call TRBJ1-2; tentatively, D is TRBD1 (5 bases). V was shortened by 0 bases and J by 4 bases, with 9 bases between the two germline ends. Per the germline V gene, CDR1 is LGHDT and CDR2 is YNNKEL (reference sequence). The CDR3 runs 14 residues. The CDR3 sequence: CASSQEKGIYGYTF. The CDR3 DNA reads TGTGCCAGCAGCCAAGAAAAGGGGATCTATGGCTACACCTTC.

The chain employs TRBV19 and TRBJ2-7; 10 nucleotides align to TRBD2. The CDR3 sequence is 15 residues long. V lost 1 base, J lost 4 bases, and 4 bases stayed unmatched. Germline loops: CDR1 LNHDA, CDR2 SQIVND (reference sequence). The CDR3 DNA reads TGTGCCAGTAGTATAGGGGCTAGCGGGAGATACGAGCAGTACTTC. This translates into CASSIGASGRYEQYF.